A selection of T cell receptor beta chains follows, all from one sample in a study of T-cell memory formation after mild COVID-19. Each CDR3 protein gets one entry after TCRdb re-called the 5' RACE reads with MiXCR. Found here are about 210,000 distinct CDR3 sequences, under 12% of them singletons; the top ten hold just over 3%. Source material: PBMCs or a T cell subset sorted from them (not recorded which). These receptors all stem from a man aged 18 to 29 who had mild COVID-19 (a few samples of this study predate the infection). Cell type and time point are not known. Each CDR3 is given with its conserved first and last residue. A D gene is named only where the DNA matches it firmly. Clone size, where shown, is once, few, many, or a class for clones that have expanded.

abundance: .
v_gene: TRBV7-9
d_gene: TRBD2
j_gene: TRBJ2-1
CDR3aa: CASSSPSGGAGNEQFF
CDR3nt: TGTGCCAGCAGCTCACCTAGCGGGGGGGCCGGGAATGAGCAGTTCTTC

abundance: .
v_gene: TRBV4-3
d_gene: .
j_gene: TRBJ2-2
CDR3aa: CASSQDWRAGNTGELFF
CDR3nt: TGCGCCAGCAGCCAAGATTGGAGGGCGGGAAACACCGGGGAGCTGTTTTTT

abundance: .
v_gene: TRBV5-1
d_gene: TRBD2
j_gene: TRBJ2-2
CDR3aa: CASSLWTSGGAGTGELFF
CDR3nt: TGCGCCAGCAGCTTATGGACTAGCGGGGGGGCCGGCACCGGGGAGCTGTTTTTT

abundance: .
v_gene: TRBV27
d_gene: TRBD2
j_gene: TRBJ2-5
CDR3aa: CASSGLESGETQYF
CDR3nt: TGTGCCAGCAGCGGACTAGAGAGTGGAGAGACCCAGTACTTC

abundance: few
v_gene: TRBV5-6
d_gene: .
j_gene: TRBJ1-3
CDR3aa: CASSFRRTGTALSGNTIYF
CDR3nt: TGTGCCAGCAGCTTCCGACGAACAGGGACGGCCCTCTCTGGAAACACCATATATTTT

abundance: .
v_gene: TRBV4-3
d_gene: TRBD2
j_gene: TRBJ2-5
CDR3aa: CASSQGDQAGGRGETQYF
CDR3nt: TGCGCCAGCAGCCAAGGCGATCAAGCGGGGGGGCGAGGGGAGACCCAGTACTTC

abundance: many
v_gene: TRBV7-2
d_gene: .
j_gene: TRBJ2-1
CDR3aa: CASSFDGVGEQFF
CDR3nt: TGTGCCAGCAGCTTCGATGGGGTCGGTGAGCAGTTCTTC

abundance: .
v_gene: TRBV11-2
d_gene: .
j_gene: TRBJ1-2
CDR3aa: CASSLVPRSYTF
CDR3nt: TGTGCCAGCAGCTTAGTCCCGAGGAGCTACACCTTC

abundance: few
v_gene: TRBV7-2
d_gene: TRBD2
j_gene: TRBJ2-3
CDR3aa: CASSPPGGGPTDTQYF
CDR3nt: TGTGCCAGCAGCCCCCCCGGCGGGGGGCCCACAGATACGCAGTATTTT

abundance: .
v_gene: TRBV7-3
d_gene: .
j_gene: TRBJ2-1
CDR3aa: CASSWGRGRDEQFF
CDR3nt: TGTGCCAGCAGCTGGGGACGGGGCCGCGATGAGCAGTTCTTC

abundance: .
v_gene: TRBV5-1
d_gene: TRBD1
j_gene: TRBJ2-2
CDR3aa: CASSTNPRQGQRNTGELFF
CDR3nt: TGCGCCAGCAGTACCAACCCACGACAGGGACAAAGGAACACCGGGGAGCTGTTTTTT

abundance: .
v_gene: TRBV5-1
d_gene: .
j_gene: TRBJ1-1
CDR3aa: CASSPGGREGTEAFF
CDR3nt: TGCGCCAGCAGCCCCGGGGGCCGCGAGGGAACTGAAGCTTTCTTT

abundance: few
v_gene: TRBV12-3/TRBV12-4
d_gene: .
j_gene: TRBJ2-5
CDR3aa: CASSFEFVETQYF
CDR3nt: TGTGCCAGCAGTTTTGAGTTCGTCGAGACCCAGTACTTC

abundance: many
v_gene: TRBV5-1
d_gene: .
j_gene: TRBJ2-3
CDR3aa: CASSWGAGTDTQYF
CDR3nt: TGCGCCAGCAGCTGGGGGGCCGGGACAGATACGCAGTATTTT

abundance: many
v_gene: TRBV5-1
d_gene: TRBD2
j_gene: TRBJ2-1
CDR3aa: CASSLEASGYNEQFF
CDR3nt: TGCGCCAGCAGCTTGGAGGCTAGCGGATACAATGAGCAGTTCTTC

abundance: many
v_gene: TRBV29-1
d_gene: .
j_gene: TRBJ1-2
CDR3aa: CSAKTANYGYTF
CDR3nt: TGCAGCGCCAAGACAGCGAACTATGGCTACACCTTC

abundance: few
v_gene: TRBV20-1
d_gene: TRBD2
j_gene: TRBJ2-3
CDR3aa: CSARIFGTSRNTDTQYF
CDR3nt: TGCAGTGCTCGAATATTCGGGACTAGCAGGAACACAGATACGCAGTATTTT

abundance: .
v_gene: TRBV18
d_gene: .
j_gene: TRBJ1-1
CDR3aa: CASSPTVRTEAFF
CDR3nt: TGTGCCAGCTCACCTACGGTTCGCACTGAAGCTTTCTTT

abundance: many
v_gene: TRBV5-1
d_gene: .
j_gene: TRBJ1-6
CDR3aa: CASSFNDGQNSPLHF
CDR3nt: TGCGCCAGCAGCTTTAACGACGGACAAAATTCACCCCTCCACTTT

abundance: few
v_gene: TRBV28
d_gene: .
j_gene: TRBJ2-3
CDR3aa: CASSLSGILATDTQYF
CDR3nt: TGTGCCAGCAGTTTATCGGGGATCTTGGCTACAGATACGCAGTATTTT

abundance: few
v_gene: TRBV5-1
d_gene: .
j_gene: TRBJ2-5
CDR3aa: CASSWNLGTSDETQYF
CDR3nt: TGCGCCAGCAGCTGGAACCTCGGGACCTCCGATGAGACCCAGTACTTC

abundance: few
v_gene: TRBV10-3
d_gene: .
j_gene: TRBJ2-3
CDR3aa: CAISRADTQYF
CDR3nt: TGTGCCATCAGTCGTGCAGATACGCAGTATTTT

abundance: many
v_gene: TRBV4-3
d_gene: TRBD2
j_gene: TRBJ2-3
CDR3aa: CASSQERGDTQYF
CDR3nt: TGCGCCAGCAGCCAGGAGCGGGGTGATACGCAGTATTTT

abundance: .
v_gene: TRBV10-2
d_gene: TRBD2
j_gene: TRBJ2-3
CDR3aa: CASSESGTSGTDTQYF
CDR3nt: TGCGCCAGCAGTGAGTCGGGGACTAGCGGTACAGATACGCAGTATTTT

abundance: few
v_gene: TRBV2
d_gene: TRBD2
j_gene: TRBJ2-5
CDR3aa: CASSELAGMQETQYF
CDR3nt: TGTGCCAGCAGCGAACTAGCGGGGATGCAAGAGACCCAGTACTTC

abundance: .
v_gene: TRBV12-3/TRBV12-4
d_gene: TRBD2
j_gene: TRBJ2-1
CDR3aa: CASSRPRGGLYNEQFF
CDR3nt: TGTGCCAGCAGCCGTCCGCGGGGGGGCCTTTACAATGAGCAGTTCTTC

abundance: .
v_gene: TRBV7-2
d_gene: TRBD2
j_gene: TRBJ2-3
CDR3aa: CAERGPGSSTDTQYF
CDR3nt: TGTGCCGAGCGGGGGCCGGGCTCTAGCACAGATACGCAGTATTTT

abundance: .
v_gene: TRBV12-5
d_gene: .
j_gene: TRBJ2-1
CDR3aa: CASGLVPPNEQFF
CDR3nt: TGTGCTAGTGGTTTGGTACCCCCCAATGAGCAGTTCTTC

abundance: few
v_gene: TRBV12-3/TRBV12-4
d_gene: TRBD2
j_gene: TRBJ2-7
CDR3aa: CASTIAGRFHEQYF
CDR3nt: TGTGCCAGCACCATAGCGGGGCGATTCCACGAGCAGTACTTC

abundance: .
v_gene: TRBV28
d_gene: .
j_gene: TRBJ2-3
CDR3aa: CASISAGGPLYTQYF
CDR3nt: TGTGCCAGCATTAGCGCAGGCGGGCCTTTATATACGCAGTATTTT

abundance: few
v_gene: TRBV4-3
d_gene: .
j_gene: TRBJ2-6
CDR3aa: CASSQEIQVLWSGANVLTF
CDR3nt: TGCGCCAGCAGCCAAGAGATCCAGGTCTTATGGTCTGGGGCCAACGTCCTGACTTTC

abundance: .
v_gene: TRBV20-1
d_gene: TRBD1
j_gene: TRBJ2-1
CDR3aa: CSAGQGIHNEQFF
CDR3nt: TGCAGTGCGGGACAGGGGATCCACAATGAGCAGTTCTTC

abundance: .
v_gene: TRBV6-5
d_gene: .
j_gene: TRBJ2-7
CDR3aa: CASSKNLGYEQYF
CDR3nt: TGTGCCAGCAGCAAAAACCTGGGGTACGAGCAGTACTTC

abundance: .
v_gene: TRBV6-6
d_gene: .
j_gene: TRBJ1-2
CDR3aa: CASSRDLRQAGYTF
CDR3nt: TGTGCCAGCAGTCGGGACCTGCGGCAGGCTGGCTACACCTTC

abundance: .
v_gene: TRBV6-1
d_gene: .
j_gene: TRBJ1-5
CDR3aa: CASSGAQGKGNQPQHF
CDR3nt: TGTGCCAGCAGTGGGGCACAGGGTAAGGGCAATCAGCCCCAGCATTTT

abundance: .
v_gene: TRBV5-6
d_gene: .
j_gene: TRBJ1-4
CDR3aa: CASSLEVATNEKLFF
CDR3nt: TGTGCCAGCAGCTTGGAGGTTGCAACTAATGAAAAACTGTTTTTT

abundance: many
v_gene: TRBV7-9
d_gene: .
j_gene: TRBJ1-1
CDR3aa: CASQEVMVEAFF
CDR3nt: TGTGCCAGCCAGGAGGTGATGGTTGAAGCTTTCTTT

abundance: .
v_gene: TRBV12-3/TRBV12-4
d_gene: .
j_gene: TRBJ1-2
CDR3aa: CASSFGSFENYGYTF
CDR3nt: TGTGCCAGCAGCTTCGGGTCCTTTGAGAACTATGGCTACACCTTC

abundance: many
v_gene: TRBV6-6
d_gene: .
j_gene: TRBJ2-3
CDR3aa: CASSQRGVRTDTQYF
CDR3nt: TGTGCCAGCAGCCAGAGGGGGGTTCGGACAGATACGCAGTATTTT

abundance: once
v_gene: TRBV28
d_gene: .
j_gene: TRBJ1-4
CDR3aa: CASRITTNEKLFF
CDR3nt: TGTGCCAGCAGGATTACAACTAATGAAAAACTGTTTTTT

abundance: .
v_gene: TRBV9
d_gene: .
j_gene: TRBJ2-3
CDR3aa: CASSARAGGTDTQYF
CDR3nt: TGTGCCAGCAGCGCCAGAGCCGGGGGCACAGATACGCAGTATTTT

abundance: .
v_gene: TRBV7-2
d_gene: .
j_gene: TRBJ2-1
CDR3aa: CASSLWASPNSYNEQFF
CDR3nt: TGTGCCAGCAGCTTATGGGCCAGCCCTAACTCCTACAATGAGCAGTTCTTC

abundance: few
v_gene: TRBV4-2
d_gene: TRBD2
j_gene: TRBJ2-5
CDR3aa: CASSRVSGGVDAETQYF
CDR3nt: TGTGCCAGCAGCCGAGTAAGCGGGGGGGTGGATGCGGAGACCCAGTACTTC

abundance: many
v_gene: TRBV3-1
d_gene: TRBD1
j_gene: TRBJ2-1
CDR3aa: CASSQTPQGANEQFF
CDR3nt: TGTGCCAGCAGCCAGACCCCACAGGGGGCAAATGAGCAGTTCTTC

abundance: few
v_gene: TRBV19
d_gene: .
j_gene: TRBJ1-6
CDR3aa: CASSFLGVGSPLHF
CDR3nt: TGTGCCAGTAGCTTTTTGGGGGTCGGTTCACCCCTCCACTTT

abundance: .
v_gene: TRBV7-2
d_gene: .
j_gene: TRBJ1-1
CDR3aa: CASSLLNSNTEAFF
CDR3nt: TGTGCCAGCAGCTTATTGAACAGTAACACTGAAGCTTTCTTT

abundance: .
v_gene: TRBV6-5
d_gene: .
j_gene: TRBJ1-6
CDR3aa: CASSYEFSTYNSPLHF
CDR3nt: TGTGCCAGCAGTTACGAATTCTCAACCTATAATTCACCCCTCCACTTT

abundance: .
v_gene: TRBV6-5
d_gene: .
j_gene: TRBJ2-1
CDR3aa: CATQGGGFDSYNEQFF
CDR3nt: TGTGCCACCCAAGGGGGGGGGTTCGACTCCTACAATGAGCAGTTCTTC

abundance: few
v_gene: TRBV16
d_gene: .
j_gene: TRBJ1-5
CDR3aa: CASSQSAADQPQHF
CDR3nt: TGTGCCAGCAGCCAATCGGCAGCGGATCAGCCCCAGCATTTT

abundance: .
v_gene: TRBV7-2
d_gene: .
j_gene: TRBJ2-3
CDR3aa: CASSLALLESDTQYF
CDR3nt: TGTGCCAGCAGCTTAGCCCTCCTGGAGTCGGATACGCAGTATTTT

abundance: .
v_gene: TRBV5-1
d_gene: .
j_gene: TRBJ1-6
CDR3aa: CASSLVSGRQDSPLHF
CDR3nt: TGCGCCAGCAGCTTGGTATCAGGGCGACAGGATTCACCCCTCCACTTT

abundance: few
v_gene: TRBV12-3/TRBV12-4
d_gene: .
j_gene: TRBJ1-5
CDR3aa: CASMKGGNQPQHF
CDR3nt: TGTGCCAGCATGAAGGGTGGCAATCAGCCCCAGCATTTT

abundance: .
v_gene: TRBV15
d_gene: .
j_gene: TRBJ2-1
CDR3aa: CATSRVLGGQVYEQFF
CDR3nt: TGTGCCACCAGCAGAGTTTTGGGGGGGCAGGTCTATGAGCAGTTCTTC

abundance: .
v_gene: TRBV6-5
d_gene: .
j_gene: TRBJ2-2
CDR3aa: CASSKTGDTGELFF
CDR3nt: TGTGCCAGCAGCAAGACAGGCGACACCGGGGAGCTGTTTTTT